A selection of T cell receptor beta chains follows, all from one sample in a study of vaccination effects on CD4 cells after COVID-19. Assay used: immunoSEQ multiplex PCR; TCRdb lists only in-frame clones, some missing. In the table there are just under 75,000 clones, 73% of which are singletons. These receptors lack a known antigen. The starting material was CD4+ T cells from PBMCs cultured without peptide, obtained after COVID-19 vaccination. The receptors originated from a human donor who received a COVID-19 vaccine. CDR3s include the opening cysteine and the closing phenylalanine or tryptophan. The D gene is left open where the match is weak. Clone sizes are given selectively: once, few, many, or a class where the clone is expanded.

D gene	V gene	J gene	clone size	CDR3 protein	CDR3 DNA
.	TRBV18	TRBJ2-2	.	CASSQTGRTNTGELFF	TGTGCCAGCTCACAAACGGGCAGAACGAACACCGGGGAGCTGTTTTTT
TRBD1	TRBV29-1	TRBJ2-2	.	CSARGQENTGELFF	TGCAGCGCCCGTGGACAGGAGAACACCGGGGAGCTGTTTTTT
.	TRBV29-1	TRBJ1-2	.	CSGRDNGRYGYTF	TGCAGCGGCCGGGACAACGGAAGATATGGCTACACCTTC
.	TRBV5-1	TRBJ1-1	.	CASSLGGGDTEAFF	TGCGCCAGCAGCTTGGGGGGGGGAGACACTGAAGCTTTCTTT
.	TRBV6-5	TRBJ1-2	.	CASSPYRQAGGYTF	TGTGCCAGCAGCCCATACCGACAGGCCGGTGGCTACACCTTC
.	TRBV5-1	TRBJ2-3	.	CASSLGTPSTDTQYF	TGCGCCAGCAGCTTGGGAACACCAAGCACAGATACGCAGTATTTT
.	TRBV6-6	TRBJ2-3	.	CASRKSATQYF	TGTGCCAGCAGGAAGAGCGCTACGCAGTATTTT
.	TRBV6-5	TRBJ1-5	.	CASSLTENSNQPQHF	TGTGCCAGCAGTCTGACTGAGAATAGCAATCAGCCCCAGCATTTT
TRBD2	TRBV5-8	TRBJ2-3	.	CASPDGLAGGLGGTDTQYF	TGTGCCAGCCCCGACGGACTAGCGGGGGGGCTCGGCGGCACAGATACGCAGTATTTT
TRBD1	TRBV6-2/TRBV6-3	TRBJ1-4	.	CASSYEDREFVRPSHNEKLFF	TGTGCCAGCAGTTATGAAGACAGGGAATTTGTTAGACCGTCCCATAATGAAAAACTGTTTTTT
.	TRBV5-1	TRBJ1-1	.	CASSLARPDTEAFF	TGCGCCAGCAGCTTGGCAAGGCCGGACACTGAAGCTTTCTTT
TRBD1	TRBV18	TRBJ1-2	.	CASSPTTGVDGYTF	TGTGCCAGCTCACCTACGACAGGGGTCGATGGCTACACCTTC
.	TRBV18	TRBJ2-5	.	CASSPPVMETQYF	TGTGCCAGCTCACCACCCGTAATGGAGACCCAGTACTTC
.	TRBV4-2	TRBJ2-2	.	CASSQRDFYTGELFF	TGTGCCAGCAGCCAGAGGGACTTTTACACCGGGGAGCTGTTTTTT
TRBD1	TRBV4-1	TRBJ2-2	.	CASSDRGNTGELFF	TGCGCCAGCAGCGACAGGGGTAACACCGGGGAGCTGTTTTTT
TRBD1	TRBV5-1	TRBJ2-5	.	CASSLRQGLGETQYF	TGCGCCAGCAGCTTGCGACAGGGGCTCGGAGAGACCCAGTACTTC
.	TRBV19	TRBJ1-4	.	CASRSGYGEKLFF	TGTGCCAGTAGGTCGGGATATGGTGAAAAACTGTTTTTT
.	TRBV24-1	TRBJ2-6	.	CATSDPGGAGANVLTF	TGTGCCACCAGTGATCCGGGGGGCGCTGGGGCCAACGTCCTGACTTTC
.	TRBV19	TRBJ2-3	.	CASSIPRQVPDTQYF	TGTGCCAGTAGTATCCCTAGACAGGTCCCAGATACGCAGTATTTT
TRBD1	TRBV10-3	TRBJ1-5	.	CAISERDSINQPQHF	TGTGCCATCAGTGAGCGGGACAGCATTAATCAGCCCCAGCATTTT
.	TRBV27	TRBJ1-5	.	CASRSQGVGYDQPQHF	TGTGCCAGCAGATCACAGGGAGTGGGGTACGATCAGCCCCAGCATTTT
TRBD1	TRBV9	TRBJ1-2	.	CASSAQGVYGYTF	TGTGCCAGCAGCGCTCAGGGGGTCTATGGCTACACCTTC
TRBD1	TRBV18	TRBJ2-5	.	CASSTGTGGQETQYF	TGTGCCAGCTCAACCGGGACAGGGGGCCAAGAGACCCAGTACTTC
.	TRBV10-2	TRBJ1-2	.	CAISPGRNYGYTF	TGCGCCATCTCCCCGGGACGGAACTATGGCTACACCTTC
.	TRBV30	TRBJ1-3	.	CAWSAQTAGNTIYF	TGTGCCTGGTCGGCACAGACAGCGGGAAACACCATATATTTT
.	TRBV12-5	TRBJ1-4	.	CASGLVTAEKLFF	TGTGCTAGTGGTTTGGTAACAGCTGAAAAACTGTTTTTT
TRBD1	TRBV19	TRBJ2-2	.	CASSPGTGATGELFF	TGTGCCAGTAGTCCCGGGACAGGGGCCACCGGGGAGCTGTTTTTT
.	TRBV2	TRBJ2-5	.	CASSMTYGETQYF	TGTGCCAGCAGTATGACCTACGGAGAGACCCAGTACTTC
TRBD1	TRBV5-1	TRBJ2-5	.	CASSLGTGRWKETQYF	TGCGCCAGCAGCTTAGGGACAGGGAGGTGGAAAGAGACCCAGTACTTC
TRBD1	TRBV5-4	TRBJ1-2	.	CAGSVDREGGYTF	TGTGCCGGATCTGTTGACAGGGAGGGTGGCTACACCTTC
.	TRBV9	TRBJ2-5	.	CASSATTHQAETQYF	TGTGCCAGCAGCGCCACAACCCATCAGGCGGAGACCCAGTACTTC
.	TRBV27	TRBJ1-3	few	CASGSGAPGGNTIYF	TGTGCCAGCGGCTCAGGTGCACCGGGTGGAAACACCATATATTTT
TRBD1	TRBV7-8	TRBJ1-1	.	CASTQTGVNTEAFF	TGTGCCAGCACCCAGACAGGGGTGAACACTGAAGCTTTCTTT
.	TRBV10-1	TRBJ2-1	.	CASSELSSHEQFF	TGCGCCAGCAGTGAATTGAGTTCCCATGAGCAGTTCTTC
TRBD1	TRBV24-1	TRBJ1-2	.	CATSDPGTGDYGYTF	TGTGCCACCAGTGACCCCGGGACAGGGGACTATGGCTACACCTTC
TRBD1	TRBV4-1	TRBJ2-1	.	CASSRAPGQGDNEQFF	TGCGCCAGCAGCCGCGCTCCGGGACAGGGGGACAATGAGCAGTTCTTC
.	TRBV2	TRBJ2-2	.	CASSRGHNTGELFF	TGTGCCAGCAGTCGGGGGCATAACACCGGGGAGCTGTTTTTT
.	TRBV21-1	TRBJ2-5	once	CASSRRDSQETQYF	TGTGCCAGCAGCAGGAGGGACAGTCAAGAGACCCAGTACTTC
.	TRBV30	TRBJ1-2	.	CAWSAKGLGVNYGYTF	TGTGCCTGGAGTGCTAAGGGACTGGGGGTTAACTATGGCTACACCTTC
TRBD1	TRBV24-1	TRBJ2-5	.	CATSDLPGQGQETQYF	TGTGCCACCAGTGACTTACCGGGACAGGGCCAAGAGACCCAGTACTTC